The clone carrying this T cell receptor (beta chain) was picked up many times. Its target is not known. The J segment lost 0 bases and the V segment lost 0 bases, leaving 13 bases of the junction unmatched. CDR3 length: 20 residues. Germline V lookup: CDR1 DFQATT, CDR2 SNEGSKA (reference sequence). This record belongs to a study of CD8 T cells in ankylosing spondylitis. Study-wide findings and caveats: Made up of about eight highly homologous variants, a TCR beta motif appeared characteristic of ankylosing spondylitis blood.

TCRdb ran MiXCR on the 5' RACE reads and lists one entry per CDR3 protein. This sample has 150,000 to 200,000 distinct CDR3 sequences, with roughly 10% found just once. This clonotype was obtained from a male donor with ankylosing spondylitis or in good health (not recorded which). Sample: blood, either unsorted or a sorted T cell fraction (not recorded which). The chain combines TRBV20-1 with TRBJ2-1; 11 bases are a match to TRBD2. The CDR3 sequence: CSARDAPGLAGGGSYNEQFF. Here the CDR3 DNA reads TGCAGTGCTAGAGATGCGCCCGGCCTAGCGGGAGGTGGCTCCTACAATGAGCAGTTCTTC.